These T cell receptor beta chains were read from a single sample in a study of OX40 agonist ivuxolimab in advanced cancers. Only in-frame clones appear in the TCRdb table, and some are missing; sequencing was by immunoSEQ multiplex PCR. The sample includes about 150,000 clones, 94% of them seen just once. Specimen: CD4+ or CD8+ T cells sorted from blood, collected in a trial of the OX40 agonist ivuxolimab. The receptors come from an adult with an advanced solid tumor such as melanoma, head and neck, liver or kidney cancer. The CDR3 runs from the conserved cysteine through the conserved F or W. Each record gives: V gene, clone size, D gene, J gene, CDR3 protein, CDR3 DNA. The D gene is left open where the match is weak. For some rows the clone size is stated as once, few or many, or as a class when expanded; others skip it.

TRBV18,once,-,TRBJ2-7,CASSPLAGYEQYF,TGTGCCAGCTCACCCCTGGCCGGATACGAGCAGTACTTC
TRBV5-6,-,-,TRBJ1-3,CASSFRGSAGNTIYF,TGTGCCAGCAGCTTTCGGGGTTCAGCCGGAAACACCATATATTTT
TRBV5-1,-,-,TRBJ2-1,CASSLELAQHNEQFF,TGCGCCAGCAGCTTGGAATTAGCGCAGCACAATGAGCAGTTCTTC
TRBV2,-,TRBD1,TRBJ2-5,CASSEVGQGETQYF,TGTGCCAGCAGTGAGGTCGGACAGGGCGAGACCCAGTACTTC
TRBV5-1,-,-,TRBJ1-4,CASSLFGTYNEKLFF,TGCGCCAGCAGCCTTTTCGGGACCTATAATGAAAAACTGTTTTTT
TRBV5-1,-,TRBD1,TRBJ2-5,CASSRLLRGQGETQYF,TGCGCCAGCAGCAGGTTGCTTAGGGGGCAGGGGGAGACCCAGTACTTC
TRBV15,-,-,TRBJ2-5,CATSRGLAEVGKETQYF,TGTGCCACCAGCAGGGGGTTAGCGGAGGTGGGCAAAGAGACCCAGTACTTC
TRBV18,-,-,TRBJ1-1,CASSPPAQWNTEAFF,TGTGCCAGCTCACCACCGGCACAGTGGAACACTGAAGCTTTCTTT
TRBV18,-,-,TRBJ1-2,CASSPRAGDYGYTF,TGTGCCAGCTCACCAAGGGCAGGGGACTATGGCTACACCTTC
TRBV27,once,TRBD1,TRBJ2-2,CASSFRTPLRQGADTGELFF,TGTGCCAGCAGTTTCCGGACCCCCCTGCGACAGGGGGCAGACACCGGGGAGCTGTTTTTT
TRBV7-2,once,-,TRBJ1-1,CASSLEAWPHLNTEAFF,TGTGCCAGCAGCTTAGAAGCTTGGCCCCACCTAAACACTGAAGCTTTCTTT
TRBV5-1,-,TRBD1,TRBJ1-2,CASSPSGTGGYGYTF,TGCGCCAGCAGCCCCTCTGGGACAGGAGGATATGGCTACACCTTC
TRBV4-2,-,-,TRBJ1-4,CASSQDRQTPTNEKLFF,TGTGCCAGCAGCCAAGATAGGCAGACCCCAACTAATGAAAAACTGTTTTTT
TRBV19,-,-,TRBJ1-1,CASSYQSLNTEAFF,TGTGCCAGTAGTTACCAATCCCTGAACACTGAAGCTTTCTTT
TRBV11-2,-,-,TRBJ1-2,CASSLGRTAGYGYTF,TGTGCCAGCAGCTTGGGTAGGACCGCGGGTTATGGCTACACCTTC
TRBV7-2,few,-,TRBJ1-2,CASSEGRVEGYTF,TGTGCCAGCAGTGAGGGCCGGGTGGAGGGCTACACCTTC
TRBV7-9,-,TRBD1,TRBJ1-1,CASSSYRGKFEAFF,TGTGCCAGCAGCTCGTACAGGGGGAAGTTTGAAGCTTTCTTT
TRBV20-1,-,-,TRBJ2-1,CSATQGYEQFF,TGCAGTGCGACCCAGGGTTATGAGCAGTTCTTC
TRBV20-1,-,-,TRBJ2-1,CSAQLGGEFF,TGCAGTGCTCAACTAGGGGGGGAGTTCTTC
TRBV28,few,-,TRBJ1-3,CASSLAQATAGNTIYF,TGTGCCAGCAGTTTGGCACAGGCCACCGCTGGAAACACCATATATTTT
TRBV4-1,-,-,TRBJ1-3,CASSQGPLGFSGNTIYF,TGCGCCAGCAGCCAAGGACCTTTGGGATTCTCTGGAAACACCATATATTTT
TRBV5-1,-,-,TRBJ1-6,CASSLDSNNSPLHF,TGCGCCAGCAGTTTAGACAGTAATAATTCACCCCTCCACTTT
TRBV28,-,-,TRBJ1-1,CAVLGGNTEAFF,TGTGCCGTTTTGGGTGGGAACACTGAAGCTTTCTTT
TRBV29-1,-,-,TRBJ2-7,CSVTQPPYEQYF,TGCAGCGTTACACAGCCTCCCTACGAGCAGTACTTC
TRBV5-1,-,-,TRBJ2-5,CASSSNQETQYF,TGCGCCAGCAGCTCTAACCAAGAGACCCAGTACTTC
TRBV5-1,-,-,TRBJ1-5,CASSLGPDSNQPQHF,TGCGCCAGCAGCTTAGGGCCGGATAGCAATCAGCCCCAGCATTTT
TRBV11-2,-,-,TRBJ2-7,CASSFSEGGEQYF,TGTGCCAGCAGCTTCAGTGAAGGCGGCGAGCAGTACTTC
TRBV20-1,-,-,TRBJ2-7,CSATTGYEQYF,TGCAGTGCAACGACAGGCTACGAGCAGTACTTC
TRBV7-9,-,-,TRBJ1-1,CASSPTSNSNTEAFF,TGTGCCAGCAGCCCCACCAGCAACTCGAACACTGAAGCTTTCTTT
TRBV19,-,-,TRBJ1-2,CASSIAPEDYGYTF,TGTGCCAGTAGTATAGCCCCCGAGGATTATGGCTACACCTTC
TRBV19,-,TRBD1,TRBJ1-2,CASSVDRGRDGYTF,TGTGCCAGTAGTGTGGACAGGGGGAGGGATGGCTACACCTTC
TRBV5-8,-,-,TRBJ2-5,CASRTYGALGETQYF,TGTGCCAGCAGAACTTATGGGGCGTTAGGGGAGACCCAGTACTTC
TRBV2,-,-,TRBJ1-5,CASSVDQPQHF,TGTGCCAGCAGTGTGGATCAGCCCCAGCATTTT
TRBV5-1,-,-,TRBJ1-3,CASTEAPPGNTIYF,TGCGCCAGCACCGAGGCTCCGCCTGGAAACACCATATATTTT
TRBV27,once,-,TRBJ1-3,CASSQYKSGNTIYF,TGTGCCAGCAGCCAATACAAGTCTGGAAACACCATATATTTT
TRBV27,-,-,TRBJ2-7,CASSLIGVGEQYF,TGTGCCAGCAGTTTAATAGGGGTAGGGGAGCAGTACTTC
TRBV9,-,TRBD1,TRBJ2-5,CASSGLQGTGETQYF,TGTGCCAGCAGCGGCCTACAGGGGACAGGAGAGACCCAGTACTTC
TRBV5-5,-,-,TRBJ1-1,CASSLGQEDTEAFF,TGTGCCAGCAGCTTGGGACAGGAGGACACTGAAGCTTTCTTT
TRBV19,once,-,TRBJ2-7,CASSQPGSDSYEQYF,TGTGCCAGTAGCCAGCCAGGGTCGGATTCCTACGAGCAGTACTTC
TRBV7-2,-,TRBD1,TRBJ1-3,CASSFNRGSLGDTIYF,TGTGCCAGCAGCTTTAACAGGGGGAGTCTCGGGGACACCATATATTTT
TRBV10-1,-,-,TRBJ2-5,CASSLQGRSETQYF,TGCGCCAGCAGCTTACAGGGTCGATCAGAGACCCAGTACTTC
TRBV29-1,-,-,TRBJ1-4,CTMRSTNEKLFF,TGCACCATGAGGTCAACTAATGAAAAACTGTTTTTT
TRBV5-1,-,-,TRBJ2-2,CASSLNTGATGTGELFF,TGCGCCAGCAGCTTGAATACGGGGGCTACGGGCACCGGGGAGCTGTTTTTT
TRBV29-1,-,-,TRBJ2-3,CSVAEYLGPPDTQYF,TGCAGCGTTGCGGAGTACTTAGGCCCGCCAGATACGCAGTATTTT
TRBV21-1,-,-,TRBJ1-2,CASSKGSDPFGYTF,TGTGCCAGCAGCAAAGGTTCCGACCCTTTTGGCTACACCTTC
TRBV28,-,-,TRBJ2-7,CASSLHQLPHEQYF,TGTGCCAGCAGTTTGCACCAACTTCCCCACGAGCAGTACTTC
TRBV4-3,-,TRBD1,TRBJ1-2,CASSQAGTGLYGYTF,TGCGCCAGCAGCCAGGCCGGGACAGGGCTCTATGGCTACACCTTC
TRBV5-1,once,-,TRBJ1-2,CASSYASGEGNYGYTF,TGCGCCAGCAGCTACGCCTCAGGGGAAGGTAACTATGGCTACACCTTC
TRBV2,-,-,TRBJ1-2,CASSVTGLGYTF,TGTGCCAGCAGTGTTACAGGGTTAGGCTACACCTTC
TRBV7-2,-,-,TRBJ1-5,CASSFAGGQPQHF,TGTGCCAGCAGCTTTGCCGGGGGTCAGCCCCAGCATTTT
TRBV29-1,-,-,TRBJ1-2,CSVGVTVGGYTF,TGCAGCGTTGGTGTGACAGTGGGAGGCTACACCTTC
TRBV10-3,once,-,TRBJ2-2,CAISESGGAYTGELFF,TGTGCCATCAGTGAGTCTGGGGGGGCCTACACCGGGGAGCTGTTTTTT
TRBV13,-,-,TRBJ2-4,CASSPPGPRGIQYF,TGTGCCAGCAGCCCCCCGGGCCCCCGGGGCATTCAGTACTTC